This TCR beta chain was sequenced in a study of T cell responses to AZD1222 COVID-19 vaccine. Study-wide findings and caveats: Baseline serostatus was positive in only five to seven AZD1222 recipients.

The V segment lost 6 bases and the J segment 1 base; nucleotides outside the gene matches: 6. CDR1 and CDR2 from the germline V gene are MNHEY and SVGAGI. CDR3 length equals 15 residues. Comment on this clone: Its antigen is not identified.

Using immunoSEQ multiplex PCR, the repertoire was profiled, and TCRdb retains in-frame clones only, with some absent. The table includes 200,000 or so clones, over 80% detected once. The sequences come from peripheral blood, collected on day 0 of AZD1222 vaccination. The chain has TRBV6-5 and TRBJ1-1; 9 nucleotides match TRBD1. The source of this sequence is an adult in good health. CDR3 DNA sequence: TGTGCCAGCAGCCCGGGACAGGGACCGAACACTGAAGCTTTCTTT. This codes for CASSPGQGPNTEAFF.